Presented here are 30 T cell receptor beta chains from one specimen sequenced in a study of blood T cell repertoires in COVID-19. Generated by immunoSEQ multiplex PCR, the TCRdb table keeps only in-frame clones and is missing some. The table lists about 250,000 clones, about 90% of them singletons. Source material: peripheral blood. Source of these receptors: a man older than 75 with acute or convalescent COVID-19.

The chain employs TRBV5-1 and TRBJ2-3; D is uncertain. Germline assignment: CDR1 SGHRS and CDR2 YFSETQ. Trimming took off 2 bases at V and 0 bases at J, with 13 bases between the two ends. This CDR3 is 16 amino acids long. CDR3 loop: CASSFLGEPSTDTQYF. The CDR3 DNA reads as TGCGCCAGCAGCTTCTTGGGCGAACCTAGCACAGATACGCAGTATTTT.

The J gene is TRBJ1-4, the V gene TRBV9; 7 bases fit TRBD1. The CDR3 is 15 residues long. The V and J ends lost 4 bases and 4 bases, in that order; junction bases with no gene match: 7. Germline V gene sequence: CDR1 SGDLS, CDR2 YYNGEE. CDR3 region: CASSIRDSLNEKLFF. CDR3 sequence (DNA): TGTGCCAGCAGCATCCGGGACAGCCTTAATGAAAAACTGTTTTTT.

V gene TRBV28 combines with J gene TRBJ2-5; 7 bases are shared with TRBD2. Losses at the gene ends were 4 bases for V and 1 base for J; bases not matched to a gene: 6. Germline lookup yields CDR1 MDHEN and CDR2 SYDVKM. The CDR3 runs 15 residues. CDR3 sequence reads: CASSSAWGGQETQYF. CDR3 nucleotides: TGTGCCAGCAGTTCCGCTTGGGGGGGCCAAGAGACCCAGTACTTC. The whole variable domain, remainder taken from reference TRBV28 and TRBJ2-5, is DVKVTQSSRYLVKRTGEKVFLECVQDMDHENMFWYRQDPGLGLRLIYFSYDVKMKEKGDIPEGYSVSREKKERFSLILESASTNQTSMYLCASSSAWGGQETQYFGPGTRLLVL.

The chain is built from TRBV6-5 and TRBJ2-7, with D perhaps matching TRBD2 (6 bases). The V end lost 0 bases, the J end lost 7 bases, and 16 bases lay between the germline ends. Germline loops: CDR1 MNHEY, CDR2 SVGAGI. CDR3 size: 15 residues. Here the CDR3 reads CASSYSGLRSGEQYF. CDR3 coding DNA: TGTGCCAGCAGTTACTCGGGACTTCGATCGGGAGAGCAGTACTTC.

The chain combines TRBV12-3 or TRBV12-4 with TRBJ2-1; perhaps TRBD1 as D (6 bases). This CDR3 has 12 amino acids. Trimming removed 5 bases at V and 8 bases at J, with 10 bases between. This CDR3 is CASSVQGDEQFF. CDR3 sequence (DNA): TGTGCCAGCAGTGTACAGGGAGATGAGCAGTTCTTC.

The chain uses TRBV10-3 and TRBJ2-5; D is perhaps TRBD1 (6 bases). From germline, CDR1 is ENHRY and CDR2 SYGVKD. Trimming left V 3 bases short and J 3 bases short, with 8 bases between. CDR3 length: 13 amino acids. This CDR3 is CAISDGQKETQYF. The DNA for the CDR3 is TGTGCCATCAGTGATGGACAGAAAGAGACCCAGTACTTC.

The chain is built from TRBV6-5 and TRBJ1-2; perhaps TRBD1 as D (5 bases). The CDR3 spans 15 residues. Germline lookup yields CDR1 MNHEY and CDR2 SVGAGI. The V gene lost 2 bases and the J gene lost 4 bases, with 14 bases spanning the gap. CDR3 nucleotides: TGTGCCAGCAGTTACGAAGTTGGGGGGGGCTATGGCTACACCTTC. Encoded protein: CASSYEVGGGYGYTF.

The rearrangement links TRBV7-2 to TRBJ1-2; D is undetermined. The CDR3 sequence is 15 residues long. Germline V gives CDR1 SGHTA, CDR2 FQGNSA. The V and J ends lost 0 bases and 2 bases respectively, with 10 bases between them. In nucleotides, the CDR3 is TGTGCCAGCAGCTTAGCGCTCGGCAGGAACTATGGCTACACCTTC. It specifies CASSLALGRNYGYTF.

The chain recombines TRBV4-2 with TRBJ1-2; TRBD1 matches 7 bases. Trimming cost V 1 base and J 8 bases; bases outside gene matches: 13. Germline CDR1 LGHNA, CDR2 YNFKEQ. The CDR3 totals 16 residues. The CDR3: CASSQGGTAGERGYTF. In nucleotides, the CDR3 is TGTGCCAGCAGCCAAGGCGGGACAGCGGGGGAGAGGGGCTACACCTTC.

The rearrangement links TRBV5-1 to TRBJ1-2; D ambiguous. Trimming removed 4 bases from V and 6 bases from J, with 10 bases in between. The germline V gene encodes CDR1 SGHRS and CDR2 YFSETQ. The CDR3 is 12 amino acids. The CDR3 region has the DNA TGCGCCAGCAGCCCCTTACTGGATGGCTACACCTTC. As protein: CASSPLLDGYTF.

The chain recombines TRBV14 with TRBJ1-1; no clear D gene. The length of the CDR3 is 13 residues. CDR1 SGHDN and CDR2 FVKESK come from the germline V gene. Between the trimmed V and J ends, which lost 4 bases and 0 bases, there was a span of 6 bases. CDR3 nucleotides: TGTGCCAGCAGCCTTCAGGTGAACACTGAAGCTTTCTTT. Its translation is CASSLQVNTEAFF. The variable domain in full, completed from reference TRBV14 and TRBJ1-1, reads EAGVTQFPSHSVIEKGQTVTLRCDPISGHDNLYWYRRVMGKEIKFLLHFVKESKQDESGMPNNRFLAERTGGTYSTLKVQPAELEDSGVYFCASSLQVNTEAFFGQGTRLTVV.

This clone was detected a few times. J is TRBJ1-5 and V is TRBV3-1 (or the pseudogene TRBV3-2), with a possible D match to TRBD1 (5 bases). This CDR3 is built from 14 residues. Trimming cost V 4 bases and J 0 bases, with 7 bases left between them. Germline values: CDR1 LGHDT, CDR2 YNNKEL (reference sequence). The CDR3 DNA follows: TGTGCCAGCAGCCGGACAAATAGCAATCAGCCCCAGCATTTT. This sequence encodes CASSRTNSNQPQHF.

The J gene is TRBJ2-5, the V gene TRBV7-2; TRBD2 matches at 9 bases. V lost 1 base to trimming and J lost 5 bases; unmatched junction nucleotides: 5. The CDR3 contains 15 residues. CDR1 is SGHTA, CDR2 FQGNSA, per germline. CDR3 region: CASSLVPSGGETQYF. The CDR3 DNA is TGTGCCAGCAGCTTAGTCCCCAGCGGGGGGGAGACCCAGTACTTC.

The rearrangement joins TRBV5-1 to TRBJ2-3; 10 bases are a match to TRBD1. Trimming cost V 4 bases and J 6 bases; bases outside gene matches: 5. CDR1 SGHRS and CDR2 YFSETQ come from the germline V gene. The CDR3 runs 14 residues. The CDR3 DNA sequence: TGCGCCAGCAGCCTTCCGGGACAGGGGGATACGCAGTATTTT. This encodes CASSLPGQGDTQYF.

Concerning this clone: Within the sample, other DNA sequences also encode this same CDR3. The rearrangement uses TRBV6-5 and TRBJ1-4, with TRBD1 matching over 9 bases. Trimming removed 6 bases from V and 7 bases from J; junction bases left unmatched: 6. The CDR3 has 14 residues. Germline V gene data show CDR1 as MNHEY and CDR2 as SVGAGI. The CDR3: CASSSTGGGEKLFF. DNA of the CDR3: TGTGCCAGCAGCTCAACAGGGGGCGGTGAAAAACTGTTTTTT.

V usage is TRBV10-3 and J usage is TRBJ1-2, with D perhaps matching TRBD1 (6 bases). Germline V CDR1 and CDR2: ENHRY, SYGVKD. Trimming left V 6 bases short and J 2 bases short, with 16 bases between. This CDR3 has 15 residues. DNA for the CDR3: TGTGCCATCAGACCCTTACTGACAGGCAACTATGGCTACACCTTC. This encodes CAIRPLLTGNYGYTF.

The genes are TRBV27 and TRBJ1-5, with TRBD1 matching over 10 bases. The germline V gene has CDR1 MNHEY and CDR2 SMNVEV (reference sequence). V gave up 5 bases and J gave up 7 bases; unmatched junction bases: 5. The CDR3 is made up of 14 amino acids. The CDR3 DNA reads TGTGCCAGCAGTCCGGACAGGGGGGACCAGCCCCAGCATTTT. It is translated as CASSPDRGDQPQHF.

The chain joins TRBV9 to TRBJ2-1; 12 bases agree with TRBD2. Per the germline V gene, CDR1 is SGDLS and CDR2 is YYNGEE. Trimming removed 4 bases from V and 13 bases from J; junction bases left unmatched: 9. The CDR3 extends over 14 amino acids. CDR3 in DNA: TGTGCCAGCAGCCCCCGGACTAGCGGGATCGATCAGTTCTTC. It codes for CASSPRTSGIDQFF.

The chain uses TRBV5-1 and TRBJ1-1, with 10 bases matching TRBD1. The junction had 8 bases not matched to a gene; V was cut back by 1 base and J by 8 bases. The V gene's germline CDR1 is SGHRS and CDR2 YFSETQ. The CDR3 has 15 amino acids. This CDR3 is CASSLNGDRGREAFF. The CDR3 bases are TGCGCCAGCAGCTTGAACGGGGACAGGGGAAGGGAAGCTTTCTTT.

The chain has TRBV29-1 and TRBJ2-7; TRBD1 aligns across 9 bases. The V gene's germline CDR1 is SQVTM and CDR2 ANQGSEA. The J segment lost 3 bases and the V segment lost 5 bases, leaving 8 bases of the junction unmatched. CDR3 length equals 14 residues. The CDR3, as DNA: TGCAGCGTTTCGTCTTTGGACAGGGGCTACGAGCAGTACTTC. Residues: CSVSSLDRGYEQYF.

The CDR3 spells CASSEGRAGSSSGNTIYF. The CDR3 nucleotides read TGTGCCAGCAGTGAAGGGCGTGCGGGCAGCAGCTCTGGAAACACCATATATTTT. This sequence joins TRBV6-1 and TRBJ1-3; D remains ambiguous. This CDR3 is built from 18 residues. The germline gives CDR1 MNHNS, CDR2 SASEGT. Trimming cost V 1 base and J 0 bases, with 16 bases left between them.

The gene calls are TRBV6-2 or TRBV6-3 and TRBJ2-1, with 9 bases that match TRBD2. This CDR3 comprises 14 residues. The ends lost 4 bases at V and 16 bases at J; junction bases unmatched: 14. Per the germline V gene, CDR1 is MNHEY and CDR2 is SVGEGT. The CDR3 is CASSSTIGGGATFF. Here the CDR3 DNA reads TGTGCCAGCAGTTCCACCATTGGCGGGGGGGCCACCTTCTTC.

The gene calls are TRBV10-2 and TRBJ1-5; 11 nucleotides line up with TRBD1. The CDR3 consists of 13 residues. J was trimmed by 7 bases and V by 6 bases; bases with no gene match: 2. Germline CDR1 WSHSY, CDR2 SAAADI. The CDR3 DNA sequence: TGCGCCAGCAGAGGGACAGGGGGGCAGCCCCAGCATTTT. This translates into CASRGTGGQPQHF.

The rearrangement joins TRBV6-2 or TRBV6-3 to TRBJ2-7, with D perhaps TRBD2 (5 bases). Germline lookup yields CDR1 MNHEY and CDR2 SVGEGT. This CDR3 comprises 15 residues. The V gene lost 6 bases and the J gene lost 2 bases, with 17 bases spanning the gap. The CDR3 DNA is TGTGCCAGCAGCCCTGGCGGACTCGACCCCTACGAGCAGTACTTC. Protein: CASSPGGLDPYEQYF.

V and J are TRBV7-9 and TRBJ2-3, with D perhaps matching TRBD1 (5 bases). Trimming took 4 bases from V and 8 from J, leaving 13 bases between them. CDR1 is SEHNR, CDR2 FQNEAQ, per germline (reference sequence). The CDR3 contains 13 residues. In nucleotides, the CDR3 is TGTGCCAGCAGCTCCACTGACAGTCTTACGCAGTATTTT. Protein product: CASSSTDSLTQYF.

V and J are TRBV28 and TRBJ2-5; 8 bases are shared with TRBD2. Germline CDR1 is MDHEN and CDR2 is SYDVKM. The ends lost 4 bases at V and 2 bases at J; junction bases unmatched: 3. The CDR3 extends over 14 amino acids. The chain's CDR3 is CASSWTSRQETQYF. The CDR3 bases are TGTGCCAGCAGTTGGACTAGCCGACAAGAGACCCAGTACTTC.

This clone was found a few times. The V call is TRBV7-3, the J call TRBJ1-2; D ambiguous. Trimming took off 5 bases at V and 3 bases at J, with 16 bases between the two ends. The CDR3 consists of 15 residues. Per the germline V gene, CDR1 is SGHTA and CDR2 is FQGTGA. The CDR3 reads CASSPTGVNDYGYTF. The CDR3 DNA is TGTGCCAGCAGCCCTACCGGGGTAAACGACTATGGCTACACCTTC.

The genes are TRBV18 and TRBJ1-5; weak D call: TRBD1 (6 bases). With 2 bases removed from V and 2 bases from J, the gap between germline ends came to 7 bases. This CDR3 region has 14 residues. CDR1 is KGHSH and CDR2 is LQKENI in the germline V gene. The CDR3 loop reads CASSPEGGNQPQHF. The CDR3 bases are TGTGCCAGCTCACCAGAGGGGGGCAATCAGCCCCAGCATTTT.

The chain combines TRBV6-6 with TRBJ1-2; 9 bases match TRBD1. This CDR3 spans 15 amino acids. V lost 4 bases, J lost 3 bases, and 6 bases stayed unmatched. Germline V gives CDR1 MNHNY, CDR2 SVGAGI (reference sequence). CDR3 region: CASSFFTGGDYGYTF. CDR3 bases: TGTGCCAGCAGTTTTTTTACAGGGGGCGACTATGGCTACACCTTC.

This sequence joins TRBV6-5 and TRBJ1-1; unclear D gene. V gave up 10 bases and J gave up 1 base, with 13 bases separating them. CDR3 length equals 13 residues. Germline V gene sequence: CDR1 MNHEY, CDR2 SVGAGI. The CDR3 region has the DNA TGTGCCATCCAGTTACGAAGGAACACTGAAGCTTTCTTT. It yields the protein CAIQLRRNTEAFF.